These T cell receptor beta chains were read from a single sample in a study of blood T cell repertoires in COVID-19. Profiling relied on immunoSEQ multiplex PCR, and the TCRdb table lists in-frame clones only, not all of them. The sample has roughly 200,000 clones, roughly nine tenths seen once. The source material was peripheral blood. Receptors were obtained from a man between 65 and 85 years old with acute or convalescent COVID-19. Each CDR3 is given with its conserved first and last residue. The order of the fields is D gene, V gene, J gene, clone size, CDR3 protein, CDR3 DNA. D genes are given only for firm matches. Clone sizes are given selectively: once, few, many, or a class where the clone is expanded.

D: NA
V: TRBV4-3
J: TRBJ2-5
size: NA
CDR3: CASSHDGTQRETQYF
DNA: TGCGCCAGCAGCCACGACGGGACTCAAAGGGAGACCCAGTACTTC

D: NA
V: TRBV6-5
J: TRBJ1-1
size: once
CDR3: CASSYGQFTEAFF
DNA: TGTGCCAGCAGTTACGGGCAGTTCACTGAAGCTTTCTTT

D: TRBD2
V: TRBV9
J: TRBJ2-1
size: NA
CDR3: CASSVGGSSRNEQFF
DNA: TGTGCCAGCAGCGTAGGCGGGAGTAGTAGGAATGAGCAGTTCTTC

D: TRBD1
V: TRBV28
J: TRBJ2-5
size: NA
CDR3: CASSGTVLQETQYF
DNA: TGTGCCAGCAGCGGGACAGTACTGCAAGAGACCCAGTACTTC

D: NA
V: TRBV5-3
J: TRBJ2-7
size: once
CDR3: CARSYPKRDTYEQYF
DNA: TGTGCCAGAAGCTACCCCAAACGGGACACCTACGAGCAGTACTTC

D: NA
V: TRBV27
J: TRBJ1-1
size: NA
CDR3: CASSMRGGTEAFF
DNA: TGTGCCAGCAGCATGCGCGGTGGCACTGAAGCTTTCTTT

D: TRBD1
V: TRBV10-3
J: TRBJ1-2
size: NA
CDR3: CAIQQGVNYGYTF
DNA: TGTGCCATCCAACAGGGGGTTAACTATGGCTACACCTTC

D: TRBD1
V: TRBV7-9
J: TRBJ2-1
size: NA
CDR3: CASSSEGQFYNEQFF
DNA: TGTGCCAGCAGCTCAGAGGGACAGTTCTACAATGAGCAGTTCTTC

D: NA
V: TRBV5-1
J: TRBJ1-1
size: NA
CDR3: CASSLDSYTEAFF
DNA: TGCGCCAGTAGCTTGGACAGTTACACTGAAGCTTTCTTT

D: TRBD2
V: TRBV7-9
J: TRBJ2-1
size: once
CDR3: CASRPGLTGHEQFF
DNA: TGTGCCAGCAGACCGGGACTAACGGGCCATGAGCAGTTCTTC

D: TRBD2
V: TRBV4-1
J: TRBJ2-5
size: NA
CDR3: CASSLRLAQETQYF
DNA: TGCGCCAGCAGCCTCCGACTAGCCCAAGAGACCCAGTACTTC

D: NA
V: TRBV18
J: TRBJ1-6
size: NA
CDR3: CASSPGRTDNSPLHF
DNA: TGTGCCAGCTCACCGGGCCGGACAGATAATTCACCCCTCCACTTT

D: NA
V: TRBV3-1/TRBV3-2
J: TRBJ1-5
size: NA
CDR3: CASSQGGRGWIQPQHF
DNA: TGTGCCAGCAGCCAAGGGGGAAGGGGGTGGATTCAGCCCCAGCATTTT

D: TRBD1
V: TRBV3-1/TRBV3-2
J: TRBJ2-7
size: NA
CDR3: CASSRATDRASYEQYF
DNA: TGTGCCAGCAGCCGCGCGACGGACAGGGCCTCCTACGAGCAGTACTTC

D: NA
V: TRBV28
J: TRBJ2-7
size: NA
CDR3: CASSLAGGSYEQYF
DNA: TGTGCCAGCAGTTTAGCGGGTGGTAGCTACGAGCAGTACTTC

D: TRBD1
V: TRBV11-2
J: TRBJ2-6
size: NA
CDR3: CASSFKQGVGANVLTF
DNA: TGTGCCAGCAGCTTCAAACAGGGGGTTGGGGCCAACGTCCTGACTTTC

D: TRBD1
V: TRBV3-1/TRBV3-2
J: TRBJ1-5
size: NA
CDR3: CASSQGSGTGDSNQPQHF
DNA: TGTGCCAGCAGCCAAGGTTCAGGGACAGGGGATAGCAATCAGCCCCAGCATTTT

D: NA
V: TRBV3-1/TRBV3-2
J: TRBJ2-3
size: NA
CDR3: CASSQDTGGADTQYF
DNA: TGTGCCAGCAGCCAAGATACTGGAGGGGCAGATACGCAGTATTTT

D: TRBD2
V: TRBV5-1
J: TRBJ2-7
size: NA
CDR3: CASSAGLAGAYEQYF
DNA: TGCGCCAGCAGCGCCGGACTAGCGGGAGCTTACGAGCAGTACTTC

D: TRBD1
V: TRBV4-1
J: TRBJ2-7
size: NA
CDR3: CASSQVFGQGYEQYF
DNA: TGCGCCAGCAGCCAAGTATTCGGACAGGGCTACGAGCAGTACTTC

D: TRBD1
V: TRBV3-1/TRBV3-2
J: TRBJ2-1
size: NA
CDR3: CASSQGQGGYNEQFF
DNA: TGTGCCAGCAGCCAAGGACAGGGGGGCTACAATGAGCAGTTCTTC

D: TRBD2
V: TRBV19
J: TRBJ2-5
size: NA
CDR3: CASSMGGGNPGTQYF
DNA: TGTGCCAGTAGTATGGGGGGAGGGAATCCAGGGACCCAGTACTTC

D: TRBD1
V: TRBV7-9
J: TRBJ2-7
size: NA
CDR3: CASSFGQGPYEQYF
DNA: TGTGCCAGCAGCTTTGGACAGGGTCCATACGAGCAGTACTTC

D: NA
V: TRBV6-1
J: TRBJ2-7
size: NA
CDR3: CASSERGQTYEQYF
DNA: TGTGCCAGCAGTGAACGCGGACAGACCTACGAGCAGTACTTC

D: TRBD2
V: TRBV5-1
J: TRBJ2-7
size: NA
CDR3: CASSLGGTNYEQYF
DNA: TGCGCCAGCAGCTTGGGCGGGACTAACTACGAGCAGTACTTC

D: TRBD2
V: TRBV5-1
J: TRBJ2-2
size: few
CDR3: CASSLLARTGELFF
DNA: TGCGCCAGCAGCTTACTAGCGAGGACCGGGGAGCTGTTTTTT

D: NA
V: TRBV28
J: TRBJ1-5
size: NA
CDR3: CASSSQAGANQPQHF
DNA: TGTGCCAGCAGTTCCCAGGCAGGGGCCAATCAGCCCCAGCATTTT

D: TRBD1
V: TRBV18
J: TRBJ1-2
size: NA
CDR3: CASSPGQEYGYTF
DNA: TGTGCCAGCTCACCAGGACAGGAATATGGCTACACCTTC